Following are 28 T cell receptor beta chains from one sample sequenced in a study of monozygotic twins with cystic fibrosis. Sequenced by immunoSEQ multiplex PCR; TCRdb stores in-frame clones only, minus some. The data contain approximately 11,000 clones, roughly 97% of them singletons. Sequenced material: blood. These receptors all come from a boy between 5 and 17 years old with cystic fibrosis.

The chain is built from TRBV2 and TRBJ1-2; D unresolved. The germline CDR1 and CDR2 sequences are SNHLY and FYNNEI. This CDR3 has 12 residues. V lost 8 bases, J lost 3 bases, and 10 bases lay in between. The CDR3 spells CASVSGYYGYTF. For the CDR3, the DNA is TGTGCCAGCGTCTCGGGGTACTATGGCTACACCTTC. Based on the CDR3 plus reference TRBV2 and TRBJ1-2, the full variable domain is EPEVTQTPSHQVTQMGQEVILRCVPISNHLYFYWYRQILGQKVEFLVSFYNNEISEKSEIFDDQFSVERPDGSNFTLKIRSTKLEDSAMYFCASVSGYYGYTFGSGTRLTVV.

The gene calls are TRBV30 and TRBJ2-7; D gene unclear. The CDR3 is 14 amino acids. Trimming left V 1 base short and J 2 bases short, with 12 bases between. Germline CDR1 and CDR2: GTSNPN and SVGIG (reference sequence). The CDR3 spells CAWSEGLVTYEQYF. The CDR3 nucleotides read TGTGCCTGGAGTGAAGGTCTAGTTACCTACGAGCAGTACTTC.

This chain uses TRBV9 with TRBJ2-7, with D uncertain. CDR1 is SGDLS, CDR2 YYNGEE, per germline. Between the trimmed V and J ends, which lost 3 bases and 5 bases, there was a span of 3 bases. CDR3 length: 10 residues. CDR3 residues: CASSGDEQYF. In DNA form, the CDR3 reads TGTGCCAGCAGCGGGGACGAGCAGTACTTC.

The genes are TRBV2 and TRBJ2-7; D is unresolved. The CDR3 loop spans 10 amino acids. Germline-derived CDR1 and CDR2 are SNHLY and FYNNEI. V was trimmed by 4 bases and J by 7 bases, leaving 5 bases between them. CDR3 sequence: CASSGGEQYF. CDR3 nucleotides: TGTGCCAGCAGTGGAGGAGAGCAGTACTTC.

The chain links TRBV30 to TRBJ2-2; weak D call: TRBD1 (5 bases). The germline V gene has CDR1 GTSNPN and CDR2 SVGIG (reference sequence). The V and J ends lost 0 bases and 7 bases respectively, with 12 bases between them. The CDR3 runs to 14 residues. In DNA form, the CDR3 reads TGTGCCTGGAGTGTGAGCAGGGTCTTCGGGGAGCTGTTTTTT. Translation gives CAWSVSRVFGELFF. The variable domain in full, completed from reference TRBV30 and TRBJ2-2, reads SQTIHQWPATLVQPVGSPLSLECTVEGTSNPNLYWYRQAAGRGLQLLFYSVGIGQISSEVPQNLSASRPQDRQFILSSKKLLLSDSGFYLCAWSVSRVFGELFFGEGSRLTVL.

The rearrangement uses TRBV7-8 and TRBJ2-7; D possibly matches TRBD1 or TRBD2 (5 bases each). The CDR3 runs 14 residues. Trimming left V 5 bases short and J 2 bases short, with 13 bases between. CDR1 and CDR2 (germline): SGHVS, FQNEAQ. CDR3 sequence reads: CASSPNRDAYEQYF. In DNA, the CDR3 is TGTGCCAGCAGCCCCAACCGGGACGCCTACGAGCAGTACTTC.

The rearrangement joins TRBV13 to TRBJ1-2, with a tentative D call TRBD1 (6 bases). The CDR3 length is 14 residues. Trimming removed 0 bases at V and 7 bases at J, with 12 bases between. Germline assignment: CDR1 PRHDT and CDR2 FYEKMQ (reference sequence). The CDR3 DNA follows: TGTGCCAGCAGCTTAGGCGCCCCAGGGGTTGGCTACACCTTC. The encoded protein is CASSLGAPGVGYTF.

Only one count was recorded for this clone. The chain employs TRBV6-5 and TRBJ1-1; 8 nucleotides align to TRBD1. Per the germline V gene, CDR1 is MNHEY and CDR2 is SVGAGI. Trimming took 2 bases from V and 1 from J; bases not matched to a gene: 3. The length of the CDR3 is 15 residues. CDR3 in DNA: TGTGCCAGCAGTTACACTGGGACAGGGAACACTGAAGCTTTCTTT. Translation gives CASSYTGTGNTEAFF.

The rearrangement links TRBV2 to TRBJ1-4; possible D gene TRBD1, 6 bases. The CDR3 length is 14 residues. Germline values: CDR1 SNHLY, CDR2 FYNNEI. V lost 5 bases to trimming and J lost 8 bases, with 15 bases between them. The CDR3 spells CASSIRGIGEKLFF. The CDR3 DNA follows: TGTGCCAGCAGTATCAGGGGCATCGGGGAAAAACTGTTTTTT.

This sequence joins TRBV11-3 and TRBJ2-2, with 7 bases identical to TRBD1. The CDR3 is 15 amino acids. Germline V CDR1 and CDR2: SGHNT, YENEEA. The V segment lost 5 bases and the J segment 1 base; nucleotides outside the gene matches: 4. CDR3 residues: CASSPDRLNTGELFF. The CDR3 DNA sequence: TGTGCCAGCAGCCCGGACAGGCTGAACACCGGGGAGCTGTTTTTT.

This CDR3 reads CASSEAEGTPYNEQFF. CDR3 nucleotide sequence: TGTGCCAGCAGTGAAGCTGAGGGGACCCCCTACAATGAGCAGTTCTTC. This rearrangement joins TRBV6-1 to TRBJ2-1; D may correspond to TRBD1 or TRBD2 (5 bases each). CDR1 is MNHNS, CDR2 SASEGT, per germline. The CDR3 spans 16 residues. Trimming shortened V by 0 bases and J by 2 bases, and 11 bases separated the two germline ends.

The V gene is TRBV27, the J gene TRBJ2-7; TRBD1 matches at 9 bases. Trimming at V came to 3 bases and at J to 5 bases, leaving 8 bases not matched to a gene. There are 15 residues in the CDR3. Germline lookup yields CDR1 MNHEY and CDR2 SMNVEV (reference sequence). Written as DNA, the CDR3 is TGTGCCAGCAGTTTTTTGGGACAGGGTTTGAACGAGCAGTACTTC. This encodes CASSFLGQGLNEQYF.

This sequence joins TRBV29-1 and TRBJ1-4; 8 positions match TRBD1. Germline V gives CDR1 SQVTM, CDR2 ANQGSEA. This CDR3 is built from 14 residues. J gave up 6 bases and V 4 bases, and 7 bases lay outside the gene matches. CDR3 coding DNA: TGCAGCGTTGGGGACTTGGACAGGGATGAAAAACTGTTTTTT. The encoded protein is CSVGDLDRDEKLFF.

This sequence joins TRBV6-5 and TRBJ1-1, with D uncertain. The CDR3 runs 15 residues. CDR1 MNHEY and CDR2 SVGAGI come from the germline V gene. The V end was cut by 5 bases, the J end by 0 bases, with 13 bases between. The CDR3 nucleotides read TGTGCCAGCAGTCCCCAAGGTCTTATGAACACTGAAGCTTTCTTT. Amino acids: CASSPQGLMNTEAFF.

The CDR3, as DNA: TGTGCCAGCAGTCCAGGGGGGACAAGACAATACGAGCAGTACTTC. Its translation is CASSPGGTRQYEQYF. The chain is built from TRBV28 and TRBJ2-7; the D gene is possibly TRBD1 (7 bases). Germline V gene data show CDR1 as MDHEN and CDR2 as SYDVKM. The CDR3 covers 15 residues. V shed 5 bases and J shed 4 bases, with 18 bases lying between them.

Written as DNA, the CDR3 is TGTGCCTGGAGCCCGACTAGCGGAGGCTACAATGAGCAGTTCTTC. This sequence encodes CAWSPTSGGYNEQFF. The V call is TRBV30, the J call TRBJ2-1, with 9 bases aligning to TRBD2. The CDR3 is made up of 15 amino acids. CDR1 and CDR2 from the germline V gene are GTSNPN and SVGIG (reference sequence). J lost 3 bases, V lost 3 bases, and 6 bases had no gene match. Full variable domain (rest looked up from reference TRBV30 and TRBJ2-1): SQTIHQWPATLVQPVGSPLSLECTVEGTSNPNLYWYRQAAGRGLQLLFYSVGIGQISSEVPQNLSASRPQDRQFILSSKKLLLSDSGFYLCAWSPTSGGYNEQFFGPGTRLTVL.

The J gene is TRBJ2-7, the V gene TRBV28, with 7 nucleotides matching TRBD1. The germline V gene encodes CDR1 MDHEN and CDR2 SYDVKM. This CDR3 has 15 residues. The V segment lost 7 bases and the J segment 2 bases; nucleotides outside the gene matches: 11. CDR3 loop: CASTRRGTDTYEQYF. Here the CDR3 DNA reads TGTGCCAGCACCCGAAGAGGGACAGACACCTACGAGCAGTACTTC.

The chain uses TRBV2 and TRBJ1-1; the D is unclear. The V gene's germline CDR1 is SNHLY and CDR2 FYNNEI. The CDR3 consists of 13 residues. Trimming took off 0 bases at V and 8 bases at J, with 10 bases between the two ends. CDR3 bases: TGTGCCAGCAGTGAAGCACCTCCCAGCGAAGCTTTCTTT. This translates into CASSEAPPSEAFF.

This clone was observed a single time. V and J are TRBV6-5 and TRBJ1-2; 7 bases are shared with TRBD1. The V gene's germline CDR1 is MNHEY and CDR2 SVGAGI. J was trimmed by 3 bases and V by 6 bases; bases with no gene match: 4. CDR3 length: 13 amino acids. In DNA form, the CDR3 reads TGTGCCAGCAGCAATACAGGGGACTATGGCTACACCTTC. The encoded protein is CASSNTGDYGYTF.

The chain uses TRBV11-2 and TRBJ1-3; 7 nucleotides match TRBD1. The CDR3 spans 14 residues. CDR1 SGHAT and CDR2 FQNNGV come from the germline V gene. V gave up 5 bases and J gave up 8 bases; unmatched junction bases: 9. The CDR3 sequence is CASSIQGTGDTIYF. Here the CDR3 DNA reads TGTGCCAGCAGCATACAGGGGACTGGGGACACCATATATTTT.

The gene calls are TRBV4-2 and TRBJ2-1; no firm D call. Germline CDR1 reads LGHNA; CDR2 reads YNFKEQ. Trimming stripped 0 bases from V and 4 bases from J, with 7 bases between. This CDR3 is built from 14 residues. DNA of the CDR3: TGTGCCAGCAGCCAAGACGGGCAGTACAATGAGCAGTTCTTC. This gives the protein CASSQDGQYNEQFF.

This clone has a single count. In DNA, the CDR3 is TGCGCCAGCAGCTCCCAAACAGGGTCCACTGAAGCTTTCTTT. This translates into CASSSQTGSTEAFF. V and J are TRBV5-1 and TRBJ1-1; TRBD1 might be the D (6 bases). Germline CDR1 is SGHRS and CDR2 is YFSETQ. CDR3 length: 14 amino acids. Trimming took off 3 bases at V and 4 bases at J, with 13 bases between the two ends.

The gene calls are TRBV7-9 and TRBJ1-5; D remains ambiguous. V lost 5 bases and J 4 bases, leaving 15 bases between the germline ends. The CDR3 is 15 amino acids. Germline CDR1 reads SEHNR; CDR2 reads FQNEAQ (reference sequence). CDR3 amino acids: CASSADRIGNQPQHF. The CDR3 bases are TGTGCCAGCAGCGCGGATCGAATCGGAAATCAGCCCCAGCATTTT.

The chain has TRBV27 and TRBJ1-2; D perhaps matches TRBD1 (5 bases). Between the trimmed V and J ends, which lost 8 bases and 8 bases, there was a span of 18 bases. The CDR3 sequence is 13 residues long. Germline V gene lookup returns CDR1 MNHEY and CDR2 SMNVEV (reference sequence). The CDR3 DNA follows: TGTGCCAGCGCCCCTAGGGAGCCAGGGGGCTACACCTTC. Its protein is CASAPREPGGYTF.

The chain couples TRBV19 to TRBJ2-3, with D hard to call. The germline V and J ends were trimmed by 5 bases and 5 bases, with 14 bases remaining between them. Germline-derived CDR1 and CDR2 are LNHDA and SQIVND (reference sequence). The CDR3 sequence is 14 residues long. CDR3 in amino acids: CASSLRSGGDTQYF. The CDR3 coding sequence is TGTGCCAGTAGTCTCAGGTCGGGCGGAGATACGCAGTATTTT.

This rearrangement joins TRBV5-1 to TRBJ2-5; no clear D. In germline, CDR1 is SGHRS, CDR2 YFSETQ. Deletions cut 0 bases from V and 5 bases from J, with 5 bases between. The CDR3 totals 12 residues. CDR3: CASSLEGETQYF. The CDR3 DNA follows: TGCGCCAGCAGCTTGGAGGGCGAGACCCAGTACTTC.

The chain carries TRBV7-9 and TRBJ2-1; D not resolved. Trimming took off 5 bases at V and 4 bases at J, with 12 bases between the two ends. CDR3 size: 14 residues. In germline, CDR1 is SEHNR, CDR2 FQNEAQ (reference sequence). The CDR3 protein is CASSPRDVYNEQFF. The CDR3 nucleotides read TGTGCCAGCAGCCCCCGTGACGTTTACAATGAGCAGTTCTTC.

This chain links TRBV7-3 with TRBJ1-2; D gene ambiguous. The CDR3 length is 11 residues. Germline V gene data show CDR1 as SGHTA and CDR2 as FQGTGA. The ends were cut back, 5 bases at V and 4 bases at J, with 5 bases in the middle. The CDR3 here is CASSDRYGYTF. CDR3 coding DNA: TGTGCCAGCAGCGACCGCTATGGCTACACCTTC.